This TCR beta chain was identified during a study of shared clonotypes between healthy human individuals. As for the study in general: Three CD4 naive, three CD4 memory, two CD8 naive and one CD8 memory plate were used per donor.

Splitting of each subset's genomic DNA was done evenly across several immunoSEQ plates. Produced via immunoSEQ multiplex PCR; TCRdb's table is partial and in-frame only. The repertoire holds 1.6 million or so clones, with about 98.5% as singletons. Into CD45RA+ naive and CD45RA-negative memory subsets, the CD4+ cells were split. As to this clone: What it binds is not known.

V was cut by 6 bases and J by 5 bases, with 16 bases left in between. Germline loops: CDR1 MNHNY, CDR2 SVGAGI (reference sequence). This CDR3 is built from 14 residues. Study-wide results and limits: The low donor count limited represented genetic and exposure-history diversity.

The source material was naive CD4+ T cells sorted from blood. Subset specified: CD45RA+ positively selected. The source is a man aged 30 to 39 in good health. V gene TRBV6-6 combines with J gene TRBJ1-2; D perhaps matches TRBD1 (6 bases). CDR3 bases: TGTGCCAGCAGGGGACCAGGGGTAGAATATGGCTACACCTTC. This sequence encodes CASRGPGVEYGYTF.